The 20 T cell receptor beta chains below come from one sample, sequenced in a study of T cell repertoires in cytomegalovirus infection. TCRdb re-analysed the reads in MiXCR, keeping a single row per CDR3 protein. This sample has roughly 630,000 distinct CDR3 sequences, with less than 25% found just once. Input material: CD8+ T cells from PBMCs. The receptors come from a human donor in good health (CMV status not recorded). Some clones in this sample may be carry-over from other donors' samples.

This clonotype was recorded a few times. V is TRBV23-1 and J is TRBJ1-2, with 10 bases fitting TRBD1. TRBV23-1 is annotated as an ORF whose role is uncertain. V lost 2 bases, J lost 3 bases, and 3 bases stayed unmatched. The CDR3 extends over 15 amino acids. The CDR3 nucleotides read TGCGCCAGCAGTCAAACCGGGACAGGGGACTATGGCTACACCTTC. This codes for CASSQTGTGDYGYTF.

This clonotype turned up a few times. The genes are TRBV6-6 and TRBJ2-1, with D unresolved. The CDR3 contains 16 residues. V was trimmed by 0 bases and J by 3 bases, leaving 12 bases between them. The germline V gene encodes CDR1 MNHNY and CDR2 SVGAGI (reference sequence). CDR3 nucleotides: TGTGCCAGCAGTTACTCAATCCGGGCAGACTACAATGAGCAGTTCTTC. It translates to CASSYSIRADYNEQFF.

The chain has TRBV7-6 and TRBJ2-1; TRBD2 matches 10 bases. The CDR3 runs 15 residues. Germline values: CDR1 SGHVS, CDR2 FNYEAQ. V dropped 1 base and J dropped 8; count of bases not matched to a gene: 5. The CDR3 is CASSLESGGAYEQFF. For the CDR3, the DNA is TGTGCCAGCAGCTTAGAAAGCGGGGGGGCCTATGAGCAGTTCTTC.

The rearrangement joins TRBV20-1 to TRBJ2-2; D gene unclear. The CDR3 totals 12 residues. Trimming took 0 bases from V and 9 from J, leaving 8 bases between them. Germline V CDR1 and CDR2: DFQATT, SNEGSKA (reference sequence). The CDR3 DNA sequence: TGCAGTGCTAGAGATGCCCTCCGGGAGCTGTTTTTT. Its protein product is CSARDALRELFF.

This clonotype was seen ten or more times. CDR3 region: CASKQNRGWATGELFF. The DNA for the CDR3 is TGTGCCAGCAAGCAAAACAGGGGATGGGCCACCGGGGAGCTGTTTTTT. The chain is built from TRBV7-6 and TRBJ2-2; the match to TRBD1 covers 7 bases. The CDR3 has 16 residues. The V segment lost 7 bases and the J segment 4 bases; nucleotides outside the gene matches: 12. Per germline, CDR1 SGHVS and CDR2 FNYEAQ.

This clonotype turned up a few times. The genes are TRBV4-1 and TRBJ2-1, with 9 nucleotides matching TRBD2. Germline trimming cut 1 base from V and 1 base from J; bases unmatched to any gene: 2. The CDR3 is 16 residues long. Looked up from germline, CDR1 is MGHRA and CDR2 is YSYEKL. CDR3 bases: TGCGCCAGCAGCCAAGTGAGCGGGGGGTCCTACAATGAGCAGTTCTTC. Amino acid sequence: CASSQVSGGSYNEQFF.

In its sample, this clonotype was seen a few times. V and J are TRBV7-2 and TRBJ1-4; 10 bases match TRBD1. V lost 5 bases, J lost 8 bases, and 8 bases stayed unmatched. The germline gives CDR1 SGHTA, CDR2 FQGNSA. The CDR3 covers 15 residues. This CDR3 reads CASSGLGTGEEKLFF. CDR3 DNA: TGTGCCAGCAGCGGGTTAGGGACAGGGGAGGAAAAACTGTTTTTT. Full variable domain (outside the CDR3, taken from reference TRBV7-2 and TRBJ1-4): GAGVSQSPSNKVTEKGKDVELRCDPISGHTALYWYRQSLGQGLEFLIYFQGNSAPDKSGLPSDRFSAERTGGSVSTLTIQRTQQEDSAVYLCASSGLGTGEEKLFFGSGTQLSVL.

In its sample, this clonotype was seen many times. This chain joins TRBV12-3 or TRBV12-4 and TRBJ1-2; D gene unclear. The CDR3 sequence is 15 residues long. Trimming pared 6 bases from V and 8 bases from J, leaving 22 bases between. CDR3 nucleotide sequence: TGTGCCAGCAGCCCGACCTCCGGGCCACTATACGGCTACACCTTC. Translating gives CASSPTSGPLYGYTF.

The chain combines TRBV5-5 with TRBJ1-2, with a tentative D call TRBD1 (5 bases). This CDR3 comprises 12 residues. V gave up 2 bases and J gave up 8 bases, with 10 bases separating them. Germline loops: CDR1 SGHKS, CDR2 YYEKEE (reference sequence). The CDR3 protein is CASSFSGDGYTF. The CDR3 nucleotides read TGTGCCAGCAGCTTTTCCGGGGACGGCTACACCTTC. The variable domain in full, completed from reference TRBV5-5 and TRBJ1-2, reads DAGVTQSPTHLIKTRGQQVTLRCSPISGHKSVSWYQQVLGQGPQFIFQYYEKEERGRGNFPDRFSARQFPNYSSELNVNALLLGDSALYLCASSFSGDGYTFGSGTRLTVV.

This clonotype occurred many times. The chain carries TRBV7-8 and TRBJ2-7; D is undetermined. The CDR3 runs to 13 residues. V lost 1 base, J lost 1 base, and 5 bases lay in between. Germline values: CDR1 SGHVS, CDR2 FQNEAQ. CDR3 sequence reads: CASSLDRSYEQYV. The DNA of the CDR3 is TGTGCCAGCAGCTTAGATAGATCCTACGAGCAGTACGTC.

This clonotype has only a few counts. This sequence joins TRBV4-2 and TRBJ2-1; D is unclear. The CDR3 is 13 residues long. CDR1 and CDR2 (germline): LGHNA, YNFKEQ. V dropped 3 bases and J dropped 5 bases, with 8 bases sitting between them. The CDR3 nucleotides are TGTGCCAGCAGCCAGATACTTGACAATGAGCAGTTCTTC. Protein product: CASSQILDNEQFF.

This clonotype was counted between two and nine times. The CDR3 loop is CSVETGEIYEQYF. The CDR3 DNA follows: TGCAGCGTTGAAACAGGGGAGATCTACGAGCAGTACTTC. The gene calls are TRBV29-1 and TRBJ2-7; TRBD1 matches at 7 bases. The V and J ends lost 2 bases and 3 bases, in that order; junction bases with no gene match: 4. The CDR3 has 13 amino acids. Germline loops: CDR1 SQVTM, CDR2 ANQGSEA.

This clonotype appeared many times. The V and J genes are TRBV7-8 and TRBJ2-2; D is possibly TRBD1 or TRBD2 (5 bases each). CDR3 length: 12 residues. The V gene's germline CDR1 is SGHVS and CDR2 FQNEAQ. Trimming removed 6 bases at V and 8 bases at J, with 10 bases between. This CDR3 is CASRGDGGELFF. CDR3 coding DNA: TGTGCCAGCAGGGGGGACGGGGGGGAGCTGTTTTTT.

This chain connects TRBV28 to TRBJ1-4, with D unresolved. With 1 base removed from V and 8 bases from J, the gap between germline ends came to 8 bases. The CDR3 extends over 13 amino acids. CDR1 and CDR2 (germline): MDHEN, SYDVKM. CDR3 sequence reads: CASSLSMREKLFF. CDR3 nucleotides: TGTGCCAGCAGTTTATCAATGAGAGAAAAACTGTTTTTT. Using reference TRBV28 and TRBJ1-4 for the parts outside the CDR3, the full variable domain is DVKVTQSSRYLVKRTGEKVFLECVQDMDHENMFWYRQDPGLGLRLIYFSYDVKMKEKGDIPEGYSVSREKKERFSLILESASTNQTSMYLCASSLSMREKLFFGSGTQLSVL.

The gene calls are TRBV12-3 or TRBV12-4 and TRBJ1-2; D is undetermined. The CDR3 totals 12 residues. The V and J ends lost 5 bases and 8 bases respectively, with 12 bases between them. As DNA, the CDR3 is TGTGCCAGCAGTCGATCGGGTGAAGGCTACACCTTC. This translates into CASSRSGEGYTF.

At least ten counts were recorded for this clonotype. The chain recombines TRBV7-2 with TRBJ2-7; tentatively, D is TRBD1 (6 bases). V was cut by 1 base and J by 0 bases, with 7 bases left in between. CDR1 and CDR2 (germline): SGHTA, FQGNSA. The CDR3 runs 14 residues. CDR3 loop: CASSLEGDSYEQYV. The CDR3 DNA reads as TGTGCCAGCAGCTTAGAGGGGGACTCCTACGAGCAGTACGTC.

On this clonotype: With a much larger clone just one base away, this may be a read error. The V gene is TRBV7-6, the J gene TRBJ2-1; D possibly matches TRBD1 or TRBD2 (5 bases each). Germline-derived CDR1 and CDR2 are SGHVS and FNYEAQ. The CDR3 totals 14 residues. CDR3 in DNA: TGTGCTAGCAACTTAGGCTGGGGGATAAATGAGCAGTTCTTC. Translating gives CASNLGWGINEQFF.

The chain employs TRBV15 and TRBJ1-4; possibly TRBD1 for D (6 bases). Germline assignment: CDR1 LNHNV and CDR2 YYDKDF (reference sequence). This CDR3 contains 15 residues. V was cut by 0 bases and J by 8 bases, with 13 bases left in between. Written as DNA, the CDR3 is TGTGCCACCAGCAGAGATTTGGGGGGCGGAGAAAAACTGTTTTTT. Translating gives CATSRDLGGGEKLFF.

The rearrangement joins TRBV29-1 to TRBJ2-6; no firm D call. Trimming cost V 0 bases and J 2 bases, with 11 bases left between them. The CDR3 is 16 amino acids. Per germline, CDR1 SQVTM and CDR2 ANQGSEA. CDR3 coding DNA: TGCAGCGTTGAAGAGGTGGTAGCTCCTGGGGCCAACGTCCTGACTTTC. Translation: CSVEEVVAPGANVLTF.

This clonotype was seen more than once but under ten times. Germline and junction disagree at one end, which may indicate a read error. The chain links TRBV5-3 to TRBJ2-5; a weak D match, TRBD2 (5 bases). TRBV5-3 is flagged as an ORF with uncertain function. This CDR3 contains 15 residues. DNA for the CDR3: TGTGCCAGCAGCTTTTCAGGAGGCGGGTGGGAGAGCCAGTACTTC. Encoded protein: CASSFSGGGWESQYF.